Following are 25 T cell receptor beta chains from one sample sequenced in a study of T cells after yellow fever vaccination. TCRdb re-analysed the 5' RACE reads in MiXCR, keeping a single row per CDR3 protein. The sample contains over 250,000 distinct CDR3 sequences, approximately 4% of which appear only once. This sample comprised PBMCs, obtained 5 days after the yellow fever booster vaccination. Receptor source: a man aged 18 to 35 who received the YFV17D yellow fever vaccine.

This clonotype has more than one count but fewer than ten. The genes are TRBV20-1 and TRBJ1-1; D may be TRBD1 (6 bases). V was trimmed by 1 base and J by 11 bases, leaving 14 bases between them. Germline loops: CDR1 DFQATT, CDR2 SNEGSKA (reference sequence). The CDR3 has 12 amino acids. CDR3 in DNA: TGCAGTGCTAGAGGTCGGACAGCAGGGGCTTTCTTT. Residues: CSARGRTAGAFF.

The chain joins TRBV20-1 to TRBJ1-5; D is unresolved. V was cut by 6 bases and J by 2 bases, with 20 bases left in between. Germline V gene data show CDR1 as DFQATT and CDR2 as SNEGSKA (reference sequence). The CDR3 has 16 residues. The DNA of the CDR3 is TGCAGTGCGCGTAGTGGGAACCTTGGGGGCAATCAGCCCCAGCATTTT. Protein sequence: CSARSGNLGGNQPQHF.

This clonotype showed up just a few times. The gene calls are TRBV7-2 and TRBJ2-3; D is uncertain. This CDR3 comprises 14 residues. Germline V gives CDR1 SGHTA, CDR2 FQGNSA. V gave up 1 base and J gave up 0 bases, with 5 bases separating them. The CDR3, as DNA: TGTGCCAGCAGCTTAGTGATCAGCACAGATACGCAGTATTTT. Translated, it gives CASSLVISTDTQYF.

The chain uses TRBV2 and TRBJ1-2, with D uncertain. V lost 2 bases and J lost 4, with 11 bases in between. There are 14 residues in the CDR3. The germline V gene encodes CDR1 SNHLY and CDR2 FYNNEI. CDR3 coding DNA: TGTGCCAGCAGTGAAAAGGAGCGGGTCTATGGCTACACCTTC. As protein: CASSEKERVYGYTF.

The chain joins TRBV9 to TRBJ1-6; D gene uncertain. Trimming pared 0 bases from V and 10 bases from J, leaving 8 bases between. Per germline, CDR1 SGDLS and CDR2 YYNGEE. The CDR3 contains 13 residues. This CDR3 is CASSVGGGSPLHF. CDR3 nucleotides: TGTGCCAGCAGCGTAGGGGGAGGATCACCCCTCCACTTT.

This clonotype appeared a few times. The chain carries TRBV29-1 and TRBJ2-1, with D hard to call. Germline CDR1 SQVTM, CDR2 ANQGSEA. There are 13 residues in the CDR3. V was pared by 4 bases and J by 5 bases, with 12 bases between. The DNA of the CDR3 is TGCAGCGTTGCAGAGTCTGGCCACAATGAGCAGTTCTTC. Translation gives CSVAESGHNEQFF.

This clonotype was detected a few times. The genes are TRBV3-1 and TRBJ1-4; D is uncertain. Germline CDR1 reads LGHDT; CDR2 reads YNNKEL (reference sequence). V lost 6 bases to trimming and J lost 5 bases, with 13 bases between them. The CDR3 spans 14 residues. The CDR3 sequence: CASSPRRKNEKLFF. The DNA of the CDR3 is TGTGCCAGCAGTCCCAGGCGGAAGAATGAAAAACTGTTTTTT.

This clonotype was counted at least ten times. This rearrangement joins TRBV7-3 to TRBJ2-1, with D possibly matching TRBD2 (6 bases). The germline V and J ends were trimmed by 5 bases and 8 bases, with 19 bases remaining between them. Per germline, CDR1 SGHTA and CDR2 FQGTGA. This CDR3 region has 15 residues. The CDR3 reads CASSPSRDSIDEQFF. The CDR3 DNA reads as TGTGCCAGCAGCCCTAGCCGGGACTCAATCGATGAGCAGTTCTTC. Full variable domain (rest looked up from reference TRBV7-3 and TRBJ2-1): GAGVSQTPSNKVTEKGKYVELRCDPISGHTALYWYRQSLGQGPEFLIYFQGTGAADDSGLPNDRFFAVRPEGSVSTLKIQRTERGDSAVYLCASSPSRDSIDEQFFGPGTRLTVL.

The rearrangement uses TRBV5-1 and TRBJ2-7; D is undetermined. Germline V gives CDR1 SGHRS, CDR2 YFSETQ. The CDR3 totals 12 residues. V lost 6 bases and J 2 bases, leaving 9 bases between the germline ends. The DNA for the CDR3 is TGCGCCAGCATCCGCCATGCCTACGAGCAGTACGTC. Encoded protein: CASIRHAYEQYV.

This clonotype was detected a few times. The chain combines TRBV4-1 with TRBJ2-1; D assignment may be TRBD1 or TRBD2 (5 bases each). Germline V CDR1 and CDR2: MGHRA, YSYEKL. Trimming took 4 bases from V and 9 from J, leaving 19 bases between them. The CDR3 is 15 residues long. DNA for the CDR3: TGCGCCAGCAGCCTTCGAGGGGCTTCTTTAAGTGAGCAGTTCTTC. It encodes CASSLRGASLSEQFF.

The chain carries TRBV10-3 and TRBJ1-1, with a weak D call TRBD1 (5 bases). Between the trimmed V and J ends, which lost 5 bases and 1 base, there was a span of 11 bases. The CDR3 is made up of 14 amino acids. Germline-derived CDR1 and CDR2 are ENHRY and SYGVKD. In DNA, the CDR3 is TGTGCCATCAGTAACAGGATCCCGAACACTGAAGCTTTCTTT. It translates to CAISNRIPNTEAFF.

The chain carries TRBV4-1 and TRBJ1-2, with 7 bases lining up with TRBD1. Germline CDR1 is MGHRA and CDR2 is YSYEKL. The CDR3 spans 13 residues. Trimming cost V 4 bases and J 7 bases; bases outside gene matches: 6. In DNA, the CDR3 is TGCGCCAGCAGCCTCGGGACAGACGGTGGCTACACCTTC. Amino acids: CASSLGTDGGYTF.

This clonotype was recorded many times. CDR3 in DNA: TGTGCCAGCAGGCCTCCCTTAAGGACAGGGCCCAACACTGAAGCTTTCTTT. Encoded protein: CASRPPLRTGPNTEAFF. This chain connects TRBV7-9 to TRBJ1-1, with 8 bases fitting TRBD1. The CDR3 is 17 residues long. CDR1 and CDR2 (germline): SEHNR, FQNEAQ (reference sequence). The J segment lost 2 bases and the V segment lost 6 bases, leaving 14 bases of the junction unmatched.

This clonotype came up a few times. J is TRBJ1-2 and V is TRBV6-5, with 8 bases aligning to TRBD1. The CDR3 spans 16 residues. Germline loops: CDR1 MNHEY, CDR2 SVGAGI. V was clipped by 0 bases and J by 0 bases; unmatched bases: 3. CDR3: CASSYSQGAPNYGYTF. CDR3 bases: TGTGCCAGCAGTTACTCGCAGGGGGCGCCTAACTATGGCTACACCTTC.

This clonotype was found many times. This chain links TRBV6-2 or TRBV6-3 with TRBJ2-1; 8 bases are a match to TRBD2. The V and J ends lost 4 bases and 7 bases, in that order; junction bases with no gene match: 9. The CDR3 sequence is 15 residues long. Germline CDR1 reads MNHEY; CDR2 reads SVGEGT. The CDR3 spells CASSFPGGSRNEQFF. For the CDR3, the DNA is TGTGCCAGCAGTTTCCCGGGAGGGTCTAGGAATGAGCAGTTCTTC.

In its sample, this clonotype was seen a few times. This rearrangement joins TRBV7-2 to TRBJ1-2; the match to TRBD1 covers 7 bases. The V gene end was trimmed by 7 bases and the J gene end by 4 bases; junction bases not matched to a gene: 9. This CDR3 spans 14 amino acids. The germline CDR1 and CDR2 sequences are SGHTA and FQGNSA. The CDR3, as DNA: TGTGCCAGCACCGACAGGGTCCTTTCCTATGGCTACACCTTC. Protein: CASTDRVLSYGYTF. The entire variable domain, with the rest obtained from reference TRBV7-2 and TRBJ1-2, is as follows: GAGVSQSPSNKVTEKGKDVELRCDPISGHTALYWYRQSLGQGLEFLIYFQGNSAPDKSGLPSDRFSAERTGGSVSTLTIQRTQQEDSAVYLCASTDRVLSYGYTFGSGTRLTVV.

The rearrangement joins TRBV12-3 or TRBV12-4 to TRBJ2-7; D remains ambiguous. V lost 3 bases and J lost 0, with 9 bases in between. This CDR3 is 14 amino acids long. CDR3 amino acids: CASSFVPNSYEQYF. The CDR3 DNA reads TGTGCCAGCAGTTTCGTTCCCAACTCCTACGAGCAGTACTTC.

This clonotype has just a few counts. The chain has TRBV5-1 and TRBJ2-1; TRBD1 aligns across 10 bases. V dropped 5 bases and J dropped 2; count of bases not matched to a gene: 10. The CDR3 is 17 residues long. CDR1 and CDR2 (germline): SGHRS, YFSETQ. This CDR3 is CASSSKGDRGTYNEQFF. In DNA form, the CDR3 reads TGCGCCAGCAGTTCTAAGGGGGACAGGGGAACCTACAATGAGCAGTTCTTC.

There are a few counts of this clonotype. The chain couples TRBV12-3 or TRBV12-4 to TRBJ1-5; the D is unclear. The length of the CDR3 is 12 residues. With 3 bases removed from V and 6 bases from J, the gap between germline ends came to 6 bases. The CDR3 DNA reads TGTGCCAGCAGTTTTTGGGGTCAGCCCCAGCATTTT. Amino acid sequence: CASSFWGQPQHF.

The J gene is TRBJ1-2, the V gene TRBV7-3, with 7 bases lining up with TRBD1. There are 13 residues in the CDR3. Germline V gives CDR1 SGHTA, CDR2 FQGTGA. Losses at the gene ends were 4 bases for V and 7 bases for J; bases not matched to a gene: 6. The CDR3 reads CASSSQTGFGYTF. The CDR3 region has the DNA TGTGCCAGCAGCTCTCAGACAGGGTTTGGCTACACCTTC.

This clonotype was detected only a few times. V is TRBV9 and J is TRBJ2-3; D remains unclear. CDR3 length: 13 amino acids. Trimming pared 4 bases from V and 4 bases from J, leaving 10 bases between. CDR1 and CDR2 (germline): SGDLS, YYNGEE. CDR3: CASSLDLSDTQYF. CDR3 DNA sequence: TGTGCCAGCAGCCTAGACCTGTCAGATACGCAGTATTTT.

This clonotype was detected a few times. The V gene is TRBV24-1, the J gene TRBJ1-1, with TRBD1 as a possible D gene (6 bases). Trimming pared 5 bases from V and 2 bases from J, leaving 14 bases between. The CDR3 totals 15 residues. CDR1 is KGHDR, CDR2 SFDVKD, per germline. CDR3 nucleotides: TGTGCCACCAGTGTCGTAGGGGGGGGAAACACTGAAGCTTTCTTT. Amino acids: CATSVVGGGNTEAFF.

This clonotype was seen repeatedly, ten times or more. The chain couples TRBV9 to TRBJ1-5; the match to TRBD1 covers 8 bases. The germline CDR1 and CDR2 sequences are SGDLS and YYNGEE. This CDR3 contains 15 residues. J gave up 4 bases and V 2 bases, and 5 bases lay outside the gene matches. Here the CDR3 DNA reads TGTGCCAGCAGCGTCGGGACAGGTCAAAATCAGCCCCAGCATTTT. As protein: CASSVGTGQNQPQHF.

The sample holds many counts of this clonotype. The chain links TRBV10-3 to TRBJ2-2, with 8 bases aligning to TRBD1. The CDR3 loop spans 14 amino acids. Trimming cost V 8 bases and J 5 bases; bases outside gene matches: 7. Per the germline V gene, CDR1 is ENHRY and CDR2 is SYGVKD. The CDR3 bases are TGTGCCATCCAGGACAGGGATGTGACCGGGGAGCTGTTTTTT. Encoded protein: CAIQDRDVTGELFF.

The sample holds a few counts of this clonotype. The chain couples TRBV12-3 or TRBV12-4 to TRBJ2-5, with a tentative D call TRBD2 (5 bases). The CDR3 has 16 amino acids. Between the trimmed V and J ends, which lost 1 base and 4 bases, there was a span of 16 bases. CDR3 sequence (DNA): TGTGCCAGCAGTTTAGGTGAAGGATTGGAGGCAGAGACCCAGTACTTC. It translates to CASSLGEGLEAETQYF.